This TCR beta chain is from a study of blood T cells in healthy people across ages. Whole-study context: Template-switching capture recovered about one barcoded beta molecule per two T cells.

Alongside a J-beta primer mix, a sample-barcoded 5' primer served in a second PCR lasting roughly 6 to 11 cycles. Each cDNA molecule was tagged by a template-switch adaptor with 12 random nucleotides. A minimum of 2.5 million CDR3-containing paired-end reads was obtained for each sample. TCRdb redid the calling of the 5' RACE reads with MiXCR, one entry per CDR3 protein. This sample has 1,100,000 or so distinct CDR3 sequences, with 35% to 50% found just once. This clonotype has more than one count but fewer than ten. Its antigen is not known. Study-level results: Naive T cell percentage showed a strong correlation with TCR beta diversity.

This sequence was found in a woman between 55 and 75 years old in good health. Specimen: blood.

The CDR3 DNA is TGCAGTGGAATAGCGGGACAGGAGACCCAGTACTTC. It yields the protein CSGIAGQETQYF. The rearrangement joins TRBV20-1 to TRBJ2-5; D is possibly TRBD2 (8 bases). The length of the CDR3 is 12 residues. Germline CDR1 and CDR2: DFQATT and SNEGSKA (reference sequence). V was shortened by 7 bases and J by 5 bases, with 14 bases between the two germline ends.